The 30 T cell receptor beta chains below all came from one sample that was sequenced in a study of metastatic and nonmetastatic thyroid tumors. TCRdb re-analyzed the PCR reads using MiXCR. The sample includes about 42,000 clones, around 10% of them seen just once. Thyroid surgery was performed in patients who had received no treatment beforehand. Material for sequencing was blood. These receptors were taken from a male donor with papillary thyroid cancer or a benign thyroid nodule (not recorded which). Some clones in this sample may be carry-over from other donors' samples.

This clone was seen repeatedly, ten times or more. The chain employs TRBV13 and TRBJ2-7, with unresolved D. V was shortened by 5 bases and J by 0 bases, with 5 bases between the two germline ends. Germline loops: CDR1 PRHDT, CDR2 FYEKMQ (reference sequence). This CDR3 contains 12 residues. DNA of the CDR3: TGTGCCAGCAGCCAGAGCTCCTACGAGCAGTACTTC. This translates into CASSQSSYEQYF.

This clone was recorded many times. This chain connects TRBV9 to TRBJ2-2; weak D call: TRBD2 (7 bases). This CDR3 has 16 amino acids. Germline CDR1 is SGDLS and CDR2 is YYNGEE. Trimming took off 3 bases at V and 6 bases at J, with 18 bases between the two ends. CDR3: CASSEGGAGKAGELFF. CDR3 bases: TGTGCCAGCAGCGAAGGGGGGGCAGGGAAGGCCGGGGAGCTGTTTTTT.

This sequence joins TRBV27 and TRBJ1-6; D gene uncertain. This CDR3 has 14 residues. In germline, CDR1 is MNHEY, CDR2 SMNVEV (reference sequence). Trimming stripped 5 bases from V and 6 bases from J, with 11 bases between. The CDR3, as DNA: TGTGCCAGCAGTAACGGTTGGTCTAATTCACCCCTCCACTTT. Its protein is CASSNGWSNSPLHF.

CDR3 protein: CASSSYDVATNEKLFF. The CDR3 DNA sequence: TGTGCCAGCAGCAGTTACGACGTTGCAACTAATGAAAAACTGTTTTTT. The V and J genes are TRBV5-4 and TRBJ1-4; D is uncertain. Germline V lookup: CDR1 SGHNT, CDR2 YYREEE (reference sequence). CDR3 length: 16 residues. Between the trimmed V and J ends, which lost 4 bases and 0 bases, there was a span of 13 bases.

This clone was found many times. The chain links TRBV19 to TRBJ1-5; maybe TRBD1 (5 bases). CDR3 length equals 17 residues. V lost 5 bases and J 6 bases, leaving 23 bases between the germline ends. Germline V gene lookup returns CDR1 LNHDA and CDR2 SQIVND (reference sequence). In nucleotides, the CDR3 is TGTGCCAGTAGTCTCAGCAAAGGGACCGGGCCCAGTCAGCCCCAGCATTTT. This encodes CASSLSKGTGPSQPQHF.

This clone was observed a few times. The chain couples TRBV28 to TRBJ1-1, with unresolved D. Germline CDR1 is MDHEN and CDR2 is SYDVKM. This CDR3 spans 16 amino acids. Trimming took off 6 bases at V and 2 bases at J, with 19 bases between the two ends. CDR3 in amino acids: CASSHIWAGQNTEAFF. The CDR3, as DNA: TGTGCCAGCAGCCACATATGGGCGGGCCAAAACACTGAAGCTTTCTTT.

This clone was detected many times. The chain joins TRBV24-1 to TRBJ2-5, with 9 bases fitting TRBD1. Germline lookup yields CDR1 KGHDR and CDR2 SFDVKD. The CDR3 has 16 amino acids. V trimming: 5 bases; J trimming: 5 bases; junction bases outside the gene matches: 11. The CDR3 sequence is CATSGIGGQGRETQYF. The CDR3 DNA follows: TGTGCCACCAGTGGCATTGGGGGACAGGGAAGGGAGACCCAGTACTTC.

Concerning this clone itself: This could be a read error, since a much larger clone is one nucleotide away. The chain has TRBV9 and TRBJ1-2; 8 nucleotides agree with TRBD1. Germline CDR1 reads SGDLS; CDR2 reads YYNGEE. Germline trimming cut 4 bases from V and 4 bases from J; bases unmatched to any gene: 3. The CDR3 extends over 13 amino acids. CDR3 sequence (DNA): TGTGCCAGCAGCCCGACAGGGGTCTATGGCTACACCTTC. As protein: CASSPTGVYGYTF.

The table lists this clone with many counts. The chain recombines TRBV25-1 with TRBJ1-1; TRBD1 matches at 9 bases. Germline values: CDR1 MGHDK, CDR2 SYGVNS. The V gene end was trimmed by 6 bases and the J gene end by 2 bases; junction bases not matched to a gene: 4. The CDR3 is 14 residues long. The CDR3 sequence: CASRRTGDNTEAFF. The CDR3 nucleotides read TGTGCCAGCAGGCGGACAGGGGATAACACTGAAGCTTTCTTT.

This clone came up many times. V gene TRBV7-6 combines with J gene TRBJ2-5; 9 bases align to TRBD1. The junction had 8 bases not matched to a gene; V was cut back by 8 bases and J by 4 bases. The CDR3 length is 14 residues. Germline-derived CDR1 and CDR2 are SGHVS and FNYEAQ. The CDR3 nucleotides read TGTGCCAGCCTCCTTCCGGACAGGGGAGAGACCCAGTACTTC. It yields the protein CASLLPDRGETQYF.

This clone was seen ten or more times. This may be a read error, as it is one base from a much larger clone. The V call is TRBV6-1, the J call TRBJ1-2, with D perhaps TRBD1 (5 bases). This CDR3 is built from 14 residues. Germline V gene lookup returns CDR1 MNHNS and CDR2 SASEGT. CDR3 residues: CAGSYMRGHYGYTF. In DNA form, the CDR3 reads TGTGCCGGCAGTTATATGCGGGGACACTATGGCTACACCTTC.

Points on this clone: The junction shows a germline mismatch at one end, possibly a read error. Written as DNA, the CDR3 is TGTGCCAGCAGTCCCCGGTACGATCAGTACTTC. As protein: CASSPRYDQYF. This chain links TRBV25-1 with TRBJ2-7; no definite D call. Germline-derived CDR1 and CDR2 are MGHDK and SYGVNS. There are 11 residues in the CDR3.

The chain recombines TRBV2 with TRBJ2-3, with D perhaps given as TRBD1 or TRBD2 (6 bases each). Germline loops: CDR1 SNHLY, CDR2 FYNNEI. This CDR3 has 15 amino acids. Trimming took 6 bases from V and 0 from J, leaving 13 bases between them. The CDR3, as DNA: TGTGCCAGCAGAGGGGGGCTCATTAGCACAGATACGCAGTATTTT. Its translation is CASRGGLISTDTQYF.

This clone was detected many times. The chain is built from TRBV6-2 or TRBV6-3 and TRBJ1-5, with TRBD1 matching over 10 bases. The V and J ends lost 7 bases and 7 bases, in that order; junction bases with no gene match: 10. The CDR3 contains 15 residues. Germline assignment: CDR1 MNHEY and CDR2 SVGEGT. In DNA, the CDR3 is TGTGCCAGCACCCCCGGGACAGGGGATATACAGCCCCAGCATTTT. It is translated as CASTPGTGDIQPQHF.

This clone was recorded at least ten times. The chain joins TRBV11-2 to TRBJ2-1; maybe TRBD1 (6 bases). V was pared by 5 bases and J by 3 bases, with 20 bases between. Germline loops: CDR1 SGHAT, CDR2 FQNNGV. The CDR3 spans 17 residues. The CDR3 coding sequence is TGTGCCAGCAGCCGAGATTTCCGGGACATTTACTACAATGAGCAGTTCTTC. Amino acid sequence: CASSRDFRDIYYNEQFF.

The V gene is TRBV20-1, the J gene TRBJ1-2; D remains ambiguous. V lost 7 bases and J 5 bases, leaving 11 bases between the germline ends. From germline, CDR1 is DFQATT and CDR2 SNEGSKA (reference sequence). This CDR3 has 11 residues. The CDR3 region has the DNA TGCAGTGGGCTCTTCTGGTATGGCTACACCTTC. The encoded protein is CSGLFWYGYTF.

This clone has a count of ten or more. This rearrangement joins TRBV4-3 to TRBJ2-7, with D possibly matching TRBD1 (6 bases). The CDR3 is 13 amino acids. Deletions cut 6 bases from V and 3 bases from J, with 12 bases between. The germline CDR1 and CDR2 sequences are LGHNA and YSLEER. CDR3 region: CASRGQILYEQYF. The CDR3 nucleotides are TGCGCCAGCAGGGGACAAATACTCTACGAGCAGTACTTC.

Many counts were recorded for this clone. The genes are TRBV5-4 and TRBJ1-2; the match to TRBD1 covers 9 bases. V lost 4 bases to trimming and J lost 7 bases; unmatched junction nucleotides: 5. The CDR3 consists of 13 residues. Germline values: CDR1 SGHNT, CDR2 YYREEE (reference sequence). CDR3 coding DNA: TGTGCCAGCAGCGTACAGGGGGCGGGTGGCTACACCTTC. This translates into CASSVQGAGGYTF.

The table lists this clone with many counts. The V call is TRBV29-1, the J call TRBJ2-5; D is ambiguous. Germline CDR1 SQVTM, CDR2 ANQGSEA. V lost 4 bases and J 2 bases, leaving 8 bases between the germline ends. The CDR3 contains 12 residues. The DNA of the CDR3 is TGCAGCGTTGTAGAAGCGCAAGAGACCCAGTACTTC. Translation gives CSVVEAQETQYF.

In its sample, this clone was seen many times. This chain links TRBV20-1 with TRBJ2-1; 11 positions agree with TRBD1. Looked up from germline, CDR1 is DFQATT and CDR2 is SNEGSKA (reference sequence). The V segment lost 1 base and the J segment 7 bases; nucleotides outside the gene matches: 9. CDR3 length equals 16 residues. The CDR3 spells CSARGGQGADMNEQFF. DNA for the CDR3: TGCAGTGCTAGAGGCGGACAGGGGGCGGACATGAATGAGCAGTTCTTC.

This clone was observed a handful of times. The chain recombines TRBV27 with TRBJ1-6, with D possibly matching TRBD1 (5 bases). V shed 6 bases and J shed 15 bases, with 27 bases lying between them. The CDR3 consists of 16 residues. Germline V gives CDR1 MNHEY, CDR2 SMNVEV (reference sequence). The CDR3 DNA is TGTGCCAGCAGCACCGAGCCCTGGGGCGTAGGAATTAGCCTCCACTTT. Its protein is CASSTEPWGVGISLHF.

This clone was seen a single time. Its ends do not fully match the called genes, so a read error is possible. This chain uses TRBV18 with TRBJ1-4, with TRBD1 as a possible D gene (6 bases). CDR3 length: 18 amino acids. Germline assignment: CDR1 KGHSH and CDR2 LQKENI. In nucleotides, the CDR3 is TGTTCCAGCTCACCACCGAGTGGTTCGGGGGGCCCAAATGAAAAACTGTTTTTT. This codes for CSSSPPSGSGGPNEKLFF.

In this sample, this clone turned up many times. The gene calls are TRBV7-2 and TRBJ2-3, with 8 bases fitting TRBD1. This CDR3 comprises 13 residues. The V gene's germline CDR1 is SGHTA and CDR2 FQGNSA. Losses at the gene ends were 3 bases for V and 4 bases for J; bases not matched to a gene: 0. The CDR3, as DNA: TGTGCCAGCAGCTTGGGACAGGCAGATACGCAGTATTTT. Protein product: CASSLGQADTQYF.

This clone was counted many times. The CDR3 region is CASSLLVGYEQYF. The CDR3 DNA sequence: TGTGCCAGCAGTTTACTTGTGGGCTACGAGCAGTACTTC. The rearrangement uses TRBV27 and TRBJ2-7; D gene unclear. In germline, CDR1 is MNHEY, CDR2 SMNVEV (reference sequence). CDR3 length equals 13 residues. Trimming left V 2 bases short and J 3 bases short, with 8 bases between.

The genes are TRBV27 and TRBJ2-3; D is undetermined. V dropped 8 bases and J dropped 3 bases, with 9 bases sitting between them. The CDR3 runs 12 residues. Germline loops: CDR1 MNHEY, CDR2 SMNVEV (reference sequence). CDR3 in DNA: TGTGCCAGCTCACCCGCTACAGATACGCAGTATTTT. As protein: CASSPATDTQYF.

This clone showed up many times. The gene calls are TRBV6-2 or TRBV6-3 and TRBJ2-5; possible D gene TRBD1, 6 bases. CDR1 and CDR2 (germline): MNHEY, SVGEGT. The CDR3 extends over 15 amino acids. Between the trimmed V and J ends, which lost 5 bases and 0 bases, there was a span of 13 bases. The CDR3 sequence is CASSTGQSDQETQYF. Here the CDR3 DNA reads TGTGCCAGCAGTACCGGACAGTCAGACCAAGAGACCCAGTACTTC.

This clone appeared many times. The chain employs TRBV20-1 and TRBJ2-3; tentatively, D is TRBD2 (5 bases). CDR1 and CDR2 from the germline V gene are DFQATT and SNEGSKA (reference sequence). V was cut by 0 bases and J by 2 bases, with 12 bases left in between. The CDR3 sequence is 15 residues long. The CDR3 DNA is TGCAGTGCTAGAGATACGCGGGCGGTCACAGATACGCAGTATTTT. It is translated as CSARDTRAVTDTQYF.

This clone showed up just a few times. A much larger clone differs by one base, so this may be a read error. This CDR3 is also generated by other DNA sequences in the sample. The rearrangement joins TRBV25-1 to TRBJ2-5, with 9 positions matching TRBD2. This CDR3 contains 14 residues. Per the germline V gene, CDR1 is MGHDK and CDR2 is SYGVNS. CDR3 bases: TGCGCCAGCAGAGGGACTAGCCCTAGGGAGACCCAGTACTTC. Its protein product is CASRGTSPRETQYF.

This clone is medium-sized in the sample. V and J are TRBV6-1 and TRBJ2-7; a possible D gene is TRBD1 (6 bases). The CDR3 spans 14 residues. Germline values: CDR1 MNHNS, CDR2 SASEGT. V lost 5 bases and J lost 3, with 14 bases in between. In nucleotides, the CDR3 is TGTGCCAGCAGTAATGGTCCAGGGGTCTACGAGCAGTACTTC. It specifies CASSNGPGVYEQYF.

This clone was detected only once. V usage is TRBV4-3 and J usage is TRBJ2-2, with 8 bases aligning to TRBD2. This CDR3 has 17 residues. The ends lost 0 bases at V and 5 bases at J; junction bases unmatched: 8. CDR1 and CDR2 from the germline V gene are LGHNA and YSLEER. CDR3 sequence reads: CASSQDLCREGTGELFF. DNA for the CDR3: TGCGCCAGCAGCCAAGATCTCTGTCGGGAGGGAACCGGGGAGCTGTTTTTT.